These 20 T cell receptor beta chains share one sample of origin, sequenced in a study of metastatic and nonmetastatic thyroid tumors. All patients were untreated before thyroid surgery. TCRdb re-processed the PCR reads through MiXCR. The table lists some 84,000 clones, 8.6% of them singletons. The sample consisted of blood. The source of these receptors is a female donor with papillary thyroid cancer or a benign thyroid nodule (not recorded which). Some clones in this sample may be carry-over from other donors' samples.

This clone has at least ten counts. The V gene is TRBV6-1, the J gene TRBJ1-2, with 9 bases matching TRBD1. The germline CDR1 and CDR2 sequences are MNHNS and SASEGT. CDR3 length equals 15 residues. V dropped 0 bases and J dropped 9; count of bases not matched to a gene: 8. CDR3 in DNA: TGTGCCAGCAGTGAAGCGCTGGGACAGGGTGGCAGCTACACCTTC. Protein: CASSEALGQGGSYTF.

This clone was recorded many times. J is TRBJ1-1 and V is TRBV6-5, with 7 bases aligning to TRBD1. V was pared by 2 bases and J by 4 bases, with 7 bases of the junction left unmatched. CDR1 is MNHEY, CDR2 SVGAGI, per germline. The CDR3 is 15 amino acids. The CDR3 reads CASSYGGQIITEAFF. As DNA, the CDR3 is TGTGCCAGCAGTTACGGGGGACAGATTATCACTGAAGCTTTCTTT.

The table lists this clone with many counts. This chain uses TRBV20-1 with TRBJ1-6; 7 bases agree with TRBD1. The ends lost 1 base at V and 7 bases at J; junction bases unmatched: 13. Germline V lookup: CDR1 DFQATT, CDR2 SNEGSKA (reference sequence). The CDR3 is 17 amino acids. The CDR3 is CSARAVMTGRLNSPLHF. The CDR3 nucleotides read TGCAGTGCTAGAGCCGTCATGACAGGGCGTCTGAATTCACCCCTCCACTTT.

Of note for this clone: A much larger clone lies a single base off, so this may be a read error. This chain uses TRBV20-1 with TRBJ2-5; D possibly matches TRBD1 or TRBD2 (5 bases each). The CDR3 loop spans 14 amino acids. The V end lost 2 bases, the J end lost 3 bases, and 13 bases lay between the germline ends. Germline V lookup: CDR1 DFQATT, CDR2 SNEGSKA (reference sequence). The CDR3 sequence: CSARMRGRKETQYF. CDR3 nucleotide sequence: TGCAGTGCTAGAATGAGGGGCCGCAAAGAGACCCAGTACTTC.

This clone came up a few times. This chain uses TRBV3-1 with TRBJ1-2; TRBD1 matches at 7 bases. This CDR3 contains 15 residues. Germline CDR1 is LGHDT and CDR2 is YNNKEL (reference sequence). With V trimmed by 4 bases and J by 3 bases, 8 bases remained unmatched. For the CDR3, the DNA is TGTGCCAGCAGCCCACAGGGGAGGGCTTACTATGGCTACACCTTC. As protein: CASSPQGRAYYGYTF.

The chain recombines TRBV12-3 or TRBV12-4 with TRBJ2-5; D uncertain. V gave up 6 bases and J gave up 1 base, with 18 bases separating them. The CDR3 is 16 amino acids. CDR3 in amino acids: CASSFITPFRQETQYF. The CDR3 region has the DNA TGTGCCAGCAGCTTCATAACCCCCTTCCGCCAAGAGACCCAGTACTTC.

This clone was seen at least ten times. V and J are TRBV4-1 and TRBJ2-3; D is undetermined. The germline V and J ends were trimmed by 2 bases and 7 bases, with 10 bases remaining between them. CDR1 and CDR2 (germline): MGHRA, YSYEKL. The length of the CDR3 is 13 residues. In DNA form, the CDR3 reads TGCGCCAGCAGCCAACCCGACTCGAATACGCAGTATTTT. It translates to CASSQPDSNTQYF.

This clone was observed many times. J is TRBJ2-3 and V is TRBV9; 7 bases align to TRBD1. The CDR3 has 17 amino acids. After removal of 4 bases from V and 0 bases from J, the junction contained 11 bases not matched to a gene. Germline lookup yields CDR1 SGDLS and CDR2 YYNGEE. The CDR3 sequence: CASSFSRRDSSTDTQYF. CDR3 sequence (DNA): TGTGCCAGCAGCTTCTCTCGCCGGGACAGCAGCACAGATACGCAGTATTTT.

Many counts were recorded for this clone. The rearrangement links TRBV20-1 to TRBJ2-6; 10 positions agree with TRBD1. Germline CDR1 reads DFQATT; CDR2 reads SNEGSKA (reference sequence). Trimming removed 1 base from V and 1 base from J; junction bases left unmatched: 4. The CDR3 runs 17 residues. CDR3 sequence (DNA): TGCAGTGCTAGAGTCCCGGGACAGGGGTCTGGGGCCAACGTCCTGACTTTC. This gives the protein CSARVPGQGSGANVLTF.

Many counts were recorded for this clone. The rearrangement uses TRBV19 and TRBJ1-1; maybe TRBD1 (5 bases). The germline V and J ends were trimmed by 5 bases and 3 bases, with 10 bases remaining between them. The CDR3 has 13 amino acids. Germline V gene lookup returns CDR1 LNHDA and CDR2 SQIVND (reference sequence). For the CDR3, the DNA is TGTGCCAGTAGTTCGCTGGGGGACACTGAAGCTTTCTTT. Its protein is CASSSLGDTEAFF.

This clone was detected ten times or more. CDR3 DNA: TGTGCCAGCAGTTTATCGACAAATAACTATGGCTACACCTTC. This gives the protein CASSLSTNNYGYTF. This chain connects TRBV27 to TRBJ1-2; D call uncertain. Per the germline V gene, CDR1 is MNHEY and CDR2 is SMNVEV (reference sequence). The CDR3 loop spans 14 amino acids. Deletions cut 0 bases from V and 1 base from J, with 6 bases between.

This clone was seen repeatedly, ten times or more. V gene TRBV28 combines with J gene TRBJ2-3; D is uncertain. The V end was cut by 4 bases, the J end by 0 bases, with 8 bases between. Germline V gene sequence: CDR1 MDHEN, CDR2 SYDVKM. The CDR3 totals 14 residues. CDR3 loop: CASSSPRSTDTQYF. CDR3 bases: TGTGCCAGCAGTTCCCCCAGAAGCACAGATACGCAGTATTTT.

V usage is TRBV5-1 and J usage is TRBJ1-3, with a weak D call TRBD1 (5 bases). V lost 0 bases, J lost 0 bases, and 7 bases lay in between. Germline V gene data show CDR1 as SGHRS and CDR2 as YFSETQ. The CDR3 contains 15 residues. The CDR3 DNA reads as TGCGCCAGCAGCTTGGACAGGATCTCTGGAAACACCATATATTTT. Translated, it gives CASSLDRISGNTIYF. Drawing the rest from reference TRBV5-1 and TRBJ1-3, the complete variable domain is KAGVTQTPRYLIKTRGQQVTLSCSPISGHRSVSWYQQTPGQGLQFLFEYFSETQRNKGNFPGRFSGRQFSNSRSEMNVSTLELGDSALYLCASSLDRISGNTIYFGEGSWLTVV.

This clone was observed many times. This sequence joins TRBV10-1 and TRBJ2-3; D remains unclear. In germline, CDR1 is WNHNN, CDR2 SYGVQD (reference sequence). The V gene lost 0 bases and the J gene lost 8 bases, with 9 bases spanning the gap. The CDR3 length is 13 residues. The CDR3 is CASSESLQTTQYF. The CDR3 bases are TGCGCCAGCAGTGAGTCTCTGCAGACTACGCAGTATTTT.

This clone was seen at least ten times. The J gene is TRBJ2-1, the V gene TRBV15, with TRBD2 matching over 8 bases. Germline assignment: CDR1 LNHNV and CDR2 YYDKDF (reference sequence). Germline trimming cut 6 bases from V and 8 bases from J; bases unmatched to any gene: 12. The length of the CDR3 is 15 residues. The CDR3 nucleotides are TGTGCCACCAGACCGGGGGGGGGGGCGAGTGATGAGCAGTTCTTC. The encoded protein is CATRPGGGASDEQFF.

V is TRBV12-3 or TRBV12-4 and J is TRBJ2-3; 12 positions agree with TRBD2. V shed 2 bases, J shed 4 bases, and the junction held 7 bases outside the gene matches. CDR3 length: 17 residues. In DNA form, the CDR3 reads TGTGCCAGCAGTTTAAATTTGCGACTAGCGGGGGCAGATACGCAGTATTTT. Its translation is CASSLNLRLAGADTQYF.

This clone was counted ten times or more. The chain links TRBV18 to TRBJ2-5; weak D call: TRBD2 (7 bases). CDR1 KGHSH and CDR2 LQKENI come from the germline V gene. The CDR3 contains 15 residues. V gave up 0 bases and J gave up 6 bases, with 14 bases separating them. In DNA form, the CDR3 reads TGTGCCAGCTCACCACCGGGGGGGCAAAGGAAGACCCAGTACTTC. Residues: CASSPPGGQRKTQYF.

This clone has ten or more counts. The genes are TRBV6-5 and TRBJ1-1; 7 bases align to TRBD1. Trimming took 2 bases from V and 0 from J; bases not matched to a gene: 3. The CDR3 is 15 residues long. Germline-derived CDR1 and CDR2 are MNHEY and SVGAGI. The CDR3 reads CASSYGDSMNTEAFF. The CDR3 nucleotides are TGTGCCAGCAGTTACGGGGACAGCATGAACACTGAAGCTTTCTTT.

At least ten counts were recorded for this clone. The J gene is TRBJ1-3, the V gene TRBV12-5; 7 bases map to TRBD1. Germline values: CDR1 LGHNT, CDR2 FRNRAP. The CDR3 is 14 residues long. V was clipped by 5 bases and J by 8 bases; unmatched bases: 9. CDR3 sequence (DNA): TGTGCTAGTGGTCTGGGACAGTCGCCGTACACCATATATTTT. This translates into CASGLGQSPYTIYF.

This clone was counted many times. The V gene is TRBV6-1, the J gene TRBJ2-6, with D uncertain. V was shortened by 2 bases and J by 0 bases, with 5 bases between the two germline ends. Germline CDR1 is MNHNS and CDR2 is SASEGT. This CDR3 is built from 15 residues. CDR3 loop: CASSETSSGANVLTF. DNA of the CDR3: TGTGCCAGCAGTGAAACGTCCTCTGGGGCCAACGTCCTGACTTTC.